These 18 T cell receptor beta chains share one sample of origin, sequenced in a study of shared clonotypes between healthy human individuals. Method: immunoSEQ multiplex PCR; TCRdb's copy keeps in-frame clones and lacks some. Of roughly 500,000 clones in the sample, 90% to 96% were seen once. Sequenced: naive CD4+ T cells sorted from blood. Subset indicated: CD45RA+ positively selected. Receptor source: a woman in her 30s in good health.

The V call is TRBV19, the J call TRBJ1-2; 9 positions match TRBD1. After removal of 5 bases from V and 8 bases from J, the junction contained 6 bases not matched to a gene. The CDR3 consists of 13 residues. Germline values: CDR1 LNHDA, CDR2 SQIVND (reference sequence). The CDR3 DNA reads TGTGCCAGTAGTGTACAGGGGGCGCGAGGCTACACCTTC. Translating it yields CASSVQGARGYTF.

This clone has a handful of counts. J is TRBJ2-7 and V is TRBV11-2; 7 bases are a match to TRBD2. V trimming: 4 bases; J trimming: 1 base; junction bases outside the gene matches: 4. This CDR3 contains 14 residues. Germline CDR1 is SGHAT and CDR2 is FQNNGV. This CDR3 is CASSSLRGSYEQYF. The CDR3 DNA is TGTGCCAGCAGCTCCCTGCGGGGGTCCTACGAGCAGTACTTC.

V and J are TRBV28 and TRBJ1-1; D might be TRBD1 (5 bases). The CDR3 has 13 amino acids. Germline V CDR1 and CDR2: MDHEN, SYDVKM. Between the trimmed V and J ends, which lost 7 bases and 7 bases, there was a span of 16 bases. CDR3 DNA: TGTGCCAGCACCAAAACTCCAGGGATTGAAGCTTTCTTT. As protein: CASTKTPGIEAFF.

In this sample, this clone turned up once. The V and J genes are TRBV6-4 and TRBJ1-1, with 10 bases identical to TRBD1. V lost 0 bases, J lost 5 bases, and 3 bases stayed unmatched. Germline lookup yields CDR1 MRHNA and CDR2 SNTAGT. The CDR3 is made up of 15 amino acids. The CDR3: CASSDSTGGKTEAFF. The CDR3 bases are TGTGCCAGCAGTGACTCGACAGGGGGCAAGACTGAAGCTTTCTTT.

This clone was observed once. The CDR3 coding sequence is TGTGCCAGCAGCCAAGGACTAGCGGGGAGCTCCTACGAGCAGTACTTC. Translating it yields CASSQGLAGSSYEQYF. The genes are TRBV7-8 and TRBJ2-7; 12 nucleotides match TRBD2. V lost 5 bases, J lost 0 bases, and 5 bases stayed unmatched. The CDR3 sequence is 16 residues long. Per germline, CDR1 SGHVS and CDR2 FQNEAQ.

The gene calls are TRBV5-1 and TRBJ1-1; D gene uncertain. The CDR3 is 13 amino acids. Germline CDR1 SGHRS, CDR2 YFSETQ. Deletions cut 1 base from V and 1 base from J, with 5 bases between. The CDR3 DNA reads as TGCGCCAGCAGCTTGCCTGAGAACACTGAAGCTTTCTTT. Its translation is CASSLPENTEAFF.

The rearrangement joins TRBV6-1 to TRBJ2-7; D may be TRBD1 or TRBD2 (5 bases each). V was shortened by 3 bases and J by 2 bases, with 17 bases between the two germline ends. The germline CDR1 and CDR2 sequences are MNHNS and SASEGT. CDR3 length: 16 residues. CDR3: CASSDRVSRVTYEQYF. The DNA of the CDR3 is TGTGCCAGCAGTGACAGGGTATCGAGGGTTACCTACGAGCAGTACTTC.

The rearrangement uses TRBV6-6 and TRBJ1-3; TRBD1 might be the D (5 bases). This CDR3 contains 14 residues. With 2 bases removed from V and 1 base from J, the gap between germline ends came to 6 bases. Germline CDR1 and CDR2: MNHNY and SVGAGI (reference sequence). DNA for the CDR3: TGTGCCAGCAGTTACGGACAATCTGGAAACACCATATATTTT. The encoded protein is CASSYGQSGNTIYF.

V and J are TRBV4-1 and TRBJ2-1, with D possibly being TRBD2 (5 bases). CDR1 is MGHRA, CDR2 YSYEKL, per germline. The CDR3 runs to 17 residues. V was pared by 4 bases and J by 4 bases, with 20 bases between. The CDR3 loop reads CASSPRYRGRGYNEQFF. CDR3 in DNA: TGCGCCAGCAGCCCTCGATACCGGGGTCGGGGTTACAATGAGCAGTTCTTC.

The genes are TRBV5-6 and TRBJ2-1, with a possible D match to TRBD2 (5 bases). Germline V gene sequence: CDR1 SGHDT, CDR2 YYEEEE. V lost 2 bases to trimming and J lost 4 bases, with 10 bases between them. This CDR3 is 14 amino acids long. The CDR3: CASSLLREYNEQFF. As DNA, the CDR3 is TGTGCCAGCAGCTTACTCCGGGAATACAATGAGCAGTTCTTC.

The chain uses TRBV4-1 and TRBJ2-1; 14 nucleotides align to TRBD2. Per the germline V gene, CDR1 is MGHRA and CDR2 is YSYEKL. With 3 bases clipped from V and 7 bases from J, the junction kept 5 bases outside the gene matches. The length of the CDR3 is 16 residues. CDR3 in amino acids: CASSQGGLAGVNEQFF. CDR3 sequence (DNA): TGCGCCAGCAGCCAGGGGGGACTAGCGGGAGTGAATGAGCAGTTCTTC.

The V call is TRBV28, the J call TRBJ2-3; D is unresolved. V lost 5 bases, J lost 4 bases, and 16 bases lay in between. Germline-derived CDR1 and CDR2 are MDHEN and SYDVKM. The CDR3 covers 15 residues. The CDR3 nucleotides read TGTGCCAGCAGTACCATGAGTGCCGGGTCAGATACGCAGTATTTT. It encodes CASSTMSAGSDTQYF.

The gene calls are TRBV10-3 and TRBJ2-3; maybe TRBD1 (6 bases). This CDR3 spans 15 amino acids. With 6 bases removed from V and 2 bases from J, the gap between germline ends came to 15 bases. Germline values: CDR1 ENHRY, CDR2 SYGVKD. The CDR3 spells CAISTGQILTDTQYF. CDR3 coding DNA: TGTGCCATCAGCACCGGACAGATCCTCACAGATACGCAGTATTTT.

The V gene is TRBV7-9, the J gene TRBJ2-7, with D maybe TRBD2 (5 bases). V was cut by 2 bases and J by 5 bases, with 19 bases left in between. Germline V gene lookup returns CDR1 SEHNR and CDR2 FQNEAQ (reference sequence). The CDR3 is 16 amino acids. The chain's CDR3 is CASSLSPRAMTDEQYF. In DNA, the CDR3 is TGTGCCAGCAGCTTATCCCCGAGGGCTATGACCGACGAGCAGTACTTC.

This clone is a singleton in its sample. The V and J genes are TRBV9 and TRBJ2-3, with a weak D call TRBD2 (6 bases). V was trimmed by 7 bases and J by 0 bases, leaving 18 bases between them. This CDR3 region has 16 residues. The germline gives CDR1 SGDLS, CDR2 YYNGEE. This CDR3 is CASVSGAGSSTDTQYF. DNA of the CDR3: TGTGCCAGCGTTAGCGGTGCGGGAAGTAGCACAGATACGCAGTATTTT.

This clone is a singleton in its sample. The chain joins TRBV4-2 to TRBJ2-3; 9 bases match TRBD2. Germline V gene sequence: CDR1 LGHNA, CDR2 YNFKEQ. V was clipped by 1 base and J by 4 bases; unmatched bases: 12. This CDR3 comprises 18 residues. CDR3 nucleotides: TGTGCCAGCAGCCAAGTCGAGGTAGCGGGAGATGGGGCAGATACGCAGTATTTT. Translated: CASSQVEVAGDGADTQYF.

This chain links TRBV6-5 with TRBJ2-7, with TRBD2 identical over 11 bases. The CDR3 is 14 amino acids. Germline V lookup: CDR1 MNHEY, CDR2 SVGAGI. Trimming took 6 bases from V and 3 from J; bases not matched to a gene: 4. The CDR3 sequence is CASRAGTSGYEQYF. The CDR3 coding sequence is TGTGCCAGCAGAGCTGGGACTAGCGGCTACGAGCAGTACTTC.

The V and J genes are TRBV14 and TRBJ1-3; no definite D call. Germline V gene lookup returns CDR1 SGHDN and CDR2 FVKESK. This CDR3 contains 19 residues. Trimming cost V 4 bases and J 4 bases, with 26 bases left between them. The CDR3 DNA reads TGTGCCAGCAGCCGCCCGGGTGGTTTTATCAAGTCGAGCGGAAACACCATATATTTT. This sequence encodes CASSRPGGFIKSSGNTIYF.